This T cell receptor (beta chain) was documented in a study of T cell responses to AZD1222 COVID-19 vaccine (dated by TCRdb to 2020 to 2022). For the wider study: AZD1222 recipients given second doses at about 4 weeks or at about 12 weeks were pooled, since spike-specific TCR depth and breadth were not found to differ between the two schedules. Enrollment into the trials was organized by age into subgroups of 18-55, 56-69 and 70-plus years, and those subgroups contained roughly 140, 27 and 60 TCR-sequenced participants, respectively. A total of more than 230 trial participants underwent TCR sequencing, of whom about 200 had received two doses of AZD1222 and roughly 26 had received two doses of the MenACWY control vaccine.

This specimen's time point label, interpreted: baseline before first vaccination. Samples from vaccinated people were obtained from the UK trials COV001 and COV002, which included a single-blind randomized controlled phase 2/3 trial of AZD1222 (ChAdOx1 nCoV-19) in healthy adults. For TCRbeta chain sequencing, PBMC samples were collected from trial participants at day 0 and at day 28 after the second dose. Here is what the overall study found, with its caveats: After two AZD1222 doses, both the breadth and the depth of spike-specific TCRs were significantly higher than at day 0 and than in MenACWY recipients. In the small 56-69-year group, the increase in depth fell short of significance, most likely because of low power. Conclusions about previously exposed vaccinees are limited because only five to seven AZD1222 recipients were SARS-CoV-2 seropositive at baseline. CD4 TCRs associated with the vaccine covered the entire spike protein, and the dominant responses were in regions 160-218 and 743-854. Reportedly, almost half of the unique spike-specific TCRs recognized epitopes lying outside the regions that are mutated in the B.1.351 and B.1.1.7 variants. Because no day 14 peak-response samples were available, repertoires were characterized only after the peak T cell response. Participants were mostly white British, with more females than males. The authors suggested clonal diversity may have been underestimated.

Remarks on this clone: It has no known antigen specificity. It has no much larger one-base neighbor in the sample; base qualities were not kept.

The CDR3 regions of human TCRbeta chains were analyzed by immunosequencing. In the original analysis: Repertoire TCRs were matched against a reference library of SARS-CoV-2-specific TCRs generated with the MIRA antigen-specificity platform. Breadth was defined as the fraction of unique TCRs that were SARS-CoV-2-associated. Depth was defined as the fraction of total T cells that were SARS-CoV-2-associated. Using the MIRA data, each spike-specific TCR was assigned both to the spike region to which the TCR was reactive and to a CD4 or CD8 class. Log10-transformed breadth and depth values were compared by one-way ANOVA with Sidak's multiple comparisons tests. Imported from immuneACCESS, the table was reduced by TCRdb to in-frame sequences with V and J called. These copies leave out some clones; in studies compared against another copy, an unresolved V gene accounts for under half, and the cause of the remainder is not known. D and trimming come from the DNA, and the V and J calls and clone size come from that table. The sample records about 120,000 clones, 75% to 95% of which are singletons. The ten largest make up about 7.1% of the sample.

Cut back by 5 bases and 0 bases, the V and J ends lie 8 bases apart. CDR1 and CDR2, per the germline V gene, are MDHEN and SYDVKM. Counted from cysteine to phenylalanine, this CDR3 has 14 amino acids. Only the CDR3 DNA is retained, 42 bases long and in frame from the first base. This chain joins TRBV28 to TRBJ1-3, with no confident D gene call. This clonotype originated in an adult in good health. Sequences were derived from peripheral blood, sampled on day 0 of AZD1222 vaccination. The CDR3 region: CASSPYFSGNTIYF. The DNA reads as follows: TGTGCCAGCAGTCCCTACTTCTCTGGAAACACCATATATTTT.